The 17 T cell receptor beta chains given below trace back to one sample, sequenced in a study of shared clonotypes between healthy human individuals. The repertoire was sequenced with immunoSEQ multiplex PCR; TCRdb's copy has only in-frame clones and lacks some. The data hold around 500,000 clones, with around 85% observed a single time. The sequencing sample was made of PBMCs. The receptors stem from a middle-aged woman in good health. Some clones in this sample may be carry-over from other donors' samples.

As to this clone: Other DNA sequences in the sample encode the same CDR3. This chain uses TRBV7-2 with TRBJ2-3; the D is unclear. CDR1 and CDR2 from the germline V gene are SGHTA and FQGNSA. Trimming removed 1 base from V and 6 bases from J, with 11 bases in between. This CDR3 region has 14 residues. The CDR3 nucleotides are TGTGCCAGCAGCTTAGGTGCCTCCACGGATACGCAGTATTTT. It codes for CASSLGASTDTQYF.

This clone was seen ten or more times. The chain is built from TRBV5-1 and TRBJ1-2; 11 positions match TRBD1. The V gene's germline CDR1 is SGHRS and CDR2 YFSETQ. V shed 4 bases, J shed 5 bases, and the junction held 4 bases outside the gene matches. CDR3 length equals 14 residues. As DNA, the CDR3 is TGCGCCAGCAGCCGGGACAGGGGGAGATATGGCTACACCTTC. This encodes CASSRDRGRYGYTF.

A word on this clone: A far larger clone is a single base away, which makes a read error likely. The same CDR3 also results from other DNA sequences found in this sample. The chain couples TRBV7-9 to TRBJ1-1; tentatively, D is TRBD1 (5 bases). Germline assignment: CDR1 SEHNR and CDR2 FQNEAQ (reference sequence). CDR3 length: 14 residues. CDR3 DNA sequence: TGTGCCAGCAGCTCTTACAGGAGCATCACTGAGGCTTTCTTT. It translates to CASSSYRSITEAFF.

This chain connects TRBV7-9 to TRBJ2-1, with 13 bases identical to TRBD2. The CDR3 spans 16 residues. From germline, CDR1 is SEHNR and CDR2 FQNEAQ (reference sequence). Trimming took 5 bases from V and 8 from J; bases not matched to a gene: 9. CDR3 sequence reads: CASSTGLAGVGYEQFF. CDR3 nucleotide sequence: TGTGCCAGCAGCACTGGACTAGCGGGAGTAGGCTATGAGCAGTTCTTC.

This chain uses TRBV7-3 with TRBJ2-7; tentatively, D is TRBD1 (5 bases). Germline assignment: CDR1 SGHTA and CDR2 FQGTGA. The CDR3 covers 17 residues. The ends were cut back, 0 bases at V and 4 bases at J, with 19 bases in the middle. For the CDR3, the DNA is TGTGCCAGCAGCTTAACGTCCGAGCCCCAGGGTTCGTACGAGCAGTACTTC. This codes for CASSLTSEPQGSYEQYF.

The chain combines TRBV28 with TRBJ1-5, with 10 bases fitting TRBD1. This CDR3 is 16 amino acids long. V shed 4 bases, J shed 6 bases, and the junction held 9 bases outside the gene matches. The germline V gene encodes CDR1 MDHEN and CDR2 SYDVKM. The CDR3 DNA sequence: TGTGCCAGCAGTTCTCTCCCGGGACAGGGGACTCAGCCCCAGCATTTT. The encoded protein is CASSSLPGQGTQPQHF.

The rearrangement uses TRBV27 and TRBJ2-1; 13 bases fit TRBD2. The V segment lost 4 bases and the J segment 8 bases; nucleotides outside the gene matches: 8. Germline assignment: CDR1 MNHEY and CDR2 SMNVEV (reference sequence). CDR3 length: 16 amino acids. DNA of the CDR3: TGTGCCAGCAGTTCCGGGACTAGCGGGATTCGGGATGAGCAGTTCTTC. Protein sequence: CASSSGTSGIRDEQFF.

This chain joins TRBV27 and TRBJ1-5, with D maybe TRBD1 (5 bases). Germline V gives CDR1 MNHEY, CDR2 SMNVEV (reference sequence). Trimming removed 4 bases from V and 6 bases from J, with 16 bases in between. CDR3 length: 15 residues. Here the CDR3 reads CASSSIGARGQPQHF. In DNA form, the CDR3 reads TGTGCCAGCAGTTCCATAGGGGCGCGGGGTCAGCCCCAGCATTTT.

The chain links TRBV25-1 to TRBJ2-3; D is undetermined. V was cut by 5 bases and J by 8 bases, with 20 bases left in between. This CDR3 has 15 residues. Germline V lookup: CDR1 MGHDK, CDR2 SYGVNS. The CDR3 here is CASSPTDSSLGTQYF. Here the CDR3 DNA reads TGTGCCAGCAGTCCTACTGACTCGTCGTTGGGTACGCAGTATTTT.

This rearrangement joins TRBV30 to TRBJ2-5, with 13 bases that match TRBD2. The CDR3 spans 16 residues. Germline V gene sequence: CDR1 GTSNPN, CDR2 SVGIG (reference sequence). V lost 0 bases to trimming and J lost 4 bases; unmatched junction nucleotides: 5. CDR3 region: CAWSVSTSGRAETQYF. The CDR3 DNA follows: TGTGCCTGGAGTGTCTCAACTAGCGGGAGGGCAGAGACCCAGTACTTC.

This clone was seen once. The rearrangement joins TRBV29-1 to TRBJ1-2; D not certain. The CDR3 spans 11 residues. Germline V gives CDR1 SQVTM, CDR2 ANQGSEA. With 8 bases removed from V and 3 bases from J, the gap between germline ends came to 10 bases. The CDR3 protein is CSTVRDYGYTF. The CDR3, as DNA: TGCAGCACCGTGAGGGACTATGGCTACACCTTC.

The chain recombines TRBV28 with TRBJ1-1; the D is unclear. Trimming removed 2 bases at V and 1 base at J, with 8 bases between. CDR1 MDHEN and CDR2 SYDVKM come from the germline V gene. The CDR3 is 14 residues long. The CDR3 region is CASSLQVKNTEAFF. CDR3 bases: TGTGCCAGCAGTTTACAGGTAAAGAACACTGAAGCTTTCTTT.

CDR3 in amino acids: CASSFKGHANEKLFF. The CDR3 bases are TGTGCCAGCAGCTTCAAGGGACATGCTAATGAAAAACTGTTTTTT. The chain is built from TRBV5-6 and TRBJ1-4; D is perhaps TRBD1 (6 bases). Trimming took 2 bases from V and 3 from J, leaving 11 bases between them. Germline V gene data show CDR1 as SGHDT and CDR2 as YYEEEE. This CDR3 is 15 amino acids long.

The chain has TRBV28 and TRBJ1-4, with TRBD1 matching 8 bases. Germline CDR1 is MDHEN and CDR2 is SYDVKM. The CDR3 spans 13 residues. V lost 6 bases, J lost 7 bases, and 4 bases stayed unmatched. The CDR3 here is CASRDRVTEKLFF. The DNA for the CDR3 is TGTGCCAGCAGGGACAGGGTGACTGAAAAACTGTTTTTT.

The chain links TRBV27 to TRBJ2-7; TRBD1 or TRBD2 may be the D gene (5 bases each). Germline V lookup: CDR1 MNHEY, CDR2 SMNVEV (reference sequence). CDR3 size: 16 residues. The V gene lost 1 base and the J gene lost 3 bases, with 16 bases spanning the gap. CDR3 loop: CASSLYRQSSGYEQYF. The CDR3 nucleotides are TGTGCCAGCAGTTTATACCGACAGTCGAGCGGCTACGAGCAGTACTTC.

Comment on this clone: One base away lies a much larger clone, so this may be a sequencing read error. This chain connects TRBV7-2 to TRBJ2-3, with D perhaps matching TRBD2 (6 bases). Germline values: CDR1 SGHTA, CDR2 FQGNSA. V was trimmed by 1 base and J by 1 base, leaving 15 bases between them. The CDR3 has 17 residues. CDR3 sequence (DNA): TGTGCCAGCAGCTTAGGGACTAACGGAGGCCGCACAGATACGCAGTATTTT. Its translation: CASSLGTNGGRTDTQYF.

The chain recombines TRBV7-3 with TRBJ1-2; TRBD1 agrees at 9 bases. Trimming at V came to 1 base and at J to 7 bases, leaving 1 base not matched to a gene. CDR3 size: 13 residues. Germline V gene data show CDR1 as SGHTA and CDR2 as FQGTGA. The CDR3 is CASSLNRGLGYTF. The CDR3 nucleotides read TGTGCCAGCAGCTTAAACAGGGGGCTTGGCTACACCTTC.